This TCR beta chain emerged from a study of blood T cell repertoires in COVID-19. Study as a whole: Spain, Italy and the United States supplied samples that represented acute and convalescent COVID-19. The analysed material was cDNA or gDNA that came from T cells, B-cell-depleted T cells, or PBMCs.

In the original workflow: By means of reference gene primer amplification, nucleated cell counts were estimated. The assay was immunoSEQ multiplex PCR, and TCRdb's table has in-frame clones only and misses some. V, J and clone size are taken as reported in that table, and D and trimming were inferred from the DNA itself. The sample yields approximately 150,000 clones, around 87% seen once. The V and J ends lost 5 bases and 6 bases, in that order; junction bases with no gene match: 4. The CDR3 loop spans 14 amino acids. Per germline, CDR1 WSHSY and CDR2 SAAADI. The TCR originated in a woman aged 55-69 years with active or convalescent COVID-19. The chain uses TRBV10-2 and TRBJ1-6; 7 nucleotides match TRBD1. Sequences were obtained from peripheral blood. CDR3 sequence reads: CASSPGTANSPLHF. CDR3 bases: TGCGCCAGCAGTCCCGGGACAGCTAATTCACCCCTCCACTTT.